This T cell receptor (beta chain) appears in the sequencing data of a study of graft-versus-host responses after intestinal transplantation (dated by TCRdb to 2020 to 2022). About the investigation overall: Recipients received multivisceral, liver-intestinal, or isolated intestinal transplants. Every recipient was given anti-thymocyte globulin induction, then maintenance tacrolimus and steroids for roughly 3 years. Graft-versus-host and host-versus-graft alloreactive T cell clones were tracked in the graft, circulation and bone marrow after intestinal transplantation using bulk TCR-beta CDR3 sequencing. Alloreactive clones were identified by sequencing pre-transplant mixed lymphocyte reaction products and comparing them with unstimulated pre-transplant donor and recipient T cells. The cohort enrolled roughly 25 intestinal transplant recipients including one retransplant, and a few patients lacking pretransplant specimens were excluded. A peak of at least 4% donor T cells among recipient peripheral blood mononuclear cells was the definition used for donor T cell macrochimerism. Rather than going through the commercial service, samples from three later patients were sequenced in-house on an Illumina MiSeq and processed with MiXCR.

For this clone: The clone's antigen remains unknown. Base qualities are not recorded, but no much larger clone differs from it by a single base.

The library was obtained by the immunoSEQ multiplex PCR assay. For most patients, genomic DNA was isolated with the Qiagen DNeasy Blood and Tissue Kit and shipped frozen to Adaptive Biotechnologies for TCR sequencing. Adaptive Biotechnologies carried out high-throughput TCR-beta CDR3 sequencing of genomic DNA for most patients. On the study's bioinformatics: Adaptive's ImmunoSEQ software was the source of the TCR sequencing data for about 20 patients, while three other patients were processed with MiXCR and VDJtools. CD4 versus CD8 sorting errors were corrected by removing sequences found in both subsets at a frequency ratio below 5:1. Because the origin of CDR3 nucleotide sequences shared between donor and recipient could not be assigned, those sequences were removed. At least 2-fold expansion over unstimulated cells and a minimum CFSE-low frequency of 0.002% (template counts) or 0.001% (read counts) were required for clones to be classified as alloreactive. Mappable clones were those detected in sequenced pre-transplant spleen, lymph node, or MLR CFSE-low populations of the donor or recipient. Cumulative frequency of alloreactive clones was calculated as a percentage of all sequences weighted by copy number. In its TCRdb copy, this immuneACCESS table keeps in-frame sequences only and misses some clones. Where compared with another copy, unresolved V genes explain less than half of these, and the others have no known cause. V, J and clone size were drawn from that table, and D and trimming were deduced from the DNA. For this sample there are some 100,000 clones; about 88% appear just once. Together, the top ten hold 0.95% of the sample.

CDR1 is given as LNHDA and CDR2 as SQIVND, both from the germline V gene (reference sequence). Spanning cysteine to phenylalanine, the CDR3 consists of 14 amino acids. Only the CDR3 portion is preserved as DNA: 42 bases, with reading frame beginning at the first base. Clipping removes 6 bases from V and 4 bases from J, with 7 as the unmatched junction base count. In the paper's terms, the time point label means: cells obtained before transplantation from donor or recipient. CD3+CD4+ and CD3+CD8+ populations were FACS-sorted from unstimulated pre-transplant donor and recipient cells taken from spleen or lymph nodes. Overall results and qualifications from the work: GvH clones were detected in recipient bone marrow, and some appeared earlier in ileal mucosa or blood, consistent with an intestinal mucosal origin. Conclusions were limited by the relatively low number and heterogeneity of intestinal transplant patients. In patients with donor T cell macrochimerism, the allografts had high GvH to HvG T cell clonal ratios. Early after transplant, declines in HvG clones were associated with peak levels of circulating GvH clones.

The source is a human donor who was the organ donor for an intestinal transplant. The V gene is TRBV19 and the J gene is TRBJ1-2; 8 of the junction bases match TRBD1. Sequencing used unstimulated CD4+ T cells sorted from spleen or lymph node cells, obtained before transplant. The CDR3 region reads CASSTGQAFYGYTF. The sequence in DNA is TGTGCCAGTAGCACGGGACAGGCTTTCTATGGCTACACCTTC.